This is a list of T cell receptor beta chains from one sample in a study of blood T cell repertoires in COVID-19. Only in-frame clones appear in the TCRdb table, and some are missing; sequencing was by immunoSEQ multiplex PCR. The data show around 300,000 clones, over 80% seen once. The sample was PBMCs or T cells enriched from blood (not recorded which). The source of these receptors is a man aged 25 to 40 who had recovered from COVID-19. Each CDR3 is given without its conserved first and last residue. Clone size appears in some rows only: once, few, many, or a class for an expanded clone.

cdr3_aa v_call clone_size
ASSTGVNEKLF TRBV18 -
ASSFVRGDGTDTQY TRBV28 few
ASSPPTGSGYT TRBV5-1 -
ASSPLGLEREKLF TRBV5-6 -
ASSKAVGQPQH TRBV21-1 -
ASSTTGAEETQY TRBV5-6 -
ASSRSSGVGEQF TRBV3-1/TRBV3-2 -
AISEEPGQKTDGYT TRBV10-3 -
ASSGRSGARGYT TRBV14 -
ASSVDGEGGQPQH TRBV5-4 once
ATSTNLGTGSGNTIY TRBV15 -
AWSTARWTSGGRYEQY TRBV30 -
ASSPGQVQETQY TRBV2 -
ASSSPGMTEAF TRBV7-6 -
ASSEASGGGTDTQY TRBV2 -
ASSPGLAGITDTQY TRBV5-4 -
ASSVSGGAGELF TRBV2 -
SASNTADTQY TRBV20-1 few
ASSDNSGNTIY TRBV19 -
ASSHRGGLQETQY TRBV3-1/TRBV3-2 -